The table lists the clone carrying this TCR beta chain with many counts. The antigen is undetermined. Specified time point: newly diagnosed GD, antithyroid drugs for less than 3 months. Construction of the TCR library relied on RNA isolated from PBMCs. The data originate from a study of regulatory T cells in long-lasting Graves disease. Library construction for TCR beta used iRepertoire HTBI primers and Arm-PCR of CDR3 regions. One entry per CDR3 protein results from TCRdb running MiXCR on the multiplex PCR reads. The sample contains hundreds of thousands of distinct CDR3 sequences, approximately 15% of which appear only once. This CDR3 region has 14 residues. V lost 6 bases, J lost 6 bases, and 17 bases lay in between. Germline lookup yields CDR1 MNHNS and CDR2 SASEGT. Study results and limitations: Examination was confined to peripheral blood, excluding thyroid tissue. Persistent Graves' patients showed reduced TCR diversity versus newly diagnosed patients.

This sample was also put to use in a study of T cells in Graves' hyperthyroidism and ophthalmopathy.

The sample here was peripheral blood mononuclear cells (PBMCs), taken at new diagnosis, from a patient treated with antithyroid drugs. V is TRBV6-1 and J is TRBJ1-1, with a possible D match to TRBD1 (5 bases). This clonotype originated in a man in his forties with Graves disease. The CDR3 DNA follows: TGTGCCAGCAGGAGGACATTCTATAACCCTGAAGCTTTCTTT. Translating it yields CASRRTFYNPEAFF.